The 18 T cell receptor beta chains below all came from one sample that was sequenced in a study of T cell changes during pregnancy in multiple sclerosis. Using immunoSEQ multiplex PCR, the repertoire was profiled, and TCRdb retains in-frame clones only, with some absent. The sample has about 33,000 clones; 85% to 95% are singletons. Sample: PBMCs (not recorded whether the cells were cultured). The receptors here all came from a female donor with multiple sclerosis, enrolled in a pregnancy study.

The V and J genes are TRBV28 and TRBJ1-1, with D unclear. CDR1 and CDR2 from the germline V gene are MDHEN and SYDVKM. Trimming pared 3 bases from V and 0 bases from J, leaving 8 bases between. There are 14 residues in the CDR3. CDR3 amino acids: CASSFWQLNTEAFF. As DNA, the CDR3 is TGTGCCAGCAGTTTTTGGCAGTTGAACACTGAAGCTTTCTTT.

V and J are TRBV7-9 and TRBJ1-3, with a tentative D call TRBD1 (6 bases). The CDR3 is 17 amino acids. Trimming removed 3 bases at V and 0 bases at J, with 15 bases between. Germline CDR1 reads SEHNR; CDR2 reads FQNEAQ (reference sequence). CDR3 region: CASSFRDTHSSGNTIYF. CDR3 DNA sequence: TGTGCCAGCAGCTTCCGGGACACCCACAGCTCTGGAAACACCATATATTTT.

This clone was found once. As DNA, the CDR3 is TGTGCCAGCAGTGATCGGAACAGGGGAAAGACCCAGTACTTC. Its protein is CASSDRNRGKTQYF. This chain connects TRBV6-5 to TRBJ2-5, with 7 positions matching TRBD1. This CDR3 is built from 14 residues. Germline loops: CDR1 MNHEY, CDR2 SVGAGI. J lost 6 bases, V lost 5 bases, and 9 bases had no gene match.

The chain carries TRBV7-3 and TRBJ2-5; 7 nucleotides match TRBD2. The germline gives CDR1 SGHTA, CDR2 FQGTGA. The J segment lost 0 bases and the V segment lost 0 bases, leaving 4 bases of the junction unmatched. The CDR3 runs 16 residues. CDR3 region: CASSLTGSGNQETQYF. DNA of the CDR3: TGTGCCAGCAGCTTAACGGGAAGCGGGAACCAAGAGACCCAGTACTTC.

The V and J genes are TRBV10-3 and TRBJ1-1, with D maybe TRBD1 (6 bases). The ends were cut back, 3 bases at V and 3 bases at J, with 14 bases in the middle. The germline V gene has CDR1 ENHRY and CDR2 SYGVKD. The CDR3 is 15 residues long. The CDR3 loop is CAISDRGGGDTEAFF. The CDR3 DNA is TGTGCCATCAGTGATAGGGGGGGAGGGGACACTGAAGCTTTCTTT.

A single count supports this clone. This chain connects TRBV5-4 to TRBJ2-1, with TRBD2 identical over 7 bases. The V gene's germline CDR1 is SGHNT and CDR2 YYREEE (reference sequence). V was pared by 4 bases and J by 4 bases, with 5 bases of the junction left unmatched. The CDR3 sequence is 14 residues long. The CDR3 bases are TGTGCCAGCAGCGGTGGGACTACATACAATGAGCAGTTCTTC. It is translated as CASSGGTTYNEQFF.

J is TRBJ1-5 and V is TRBV19, with D perhaps TRBD1 (5 bases). Trimming removed 4 bases from V and 6 bases from J, with 13 bases in between. The CDR3 sequence is 14 residues long. The germline V gene has CDR1 LNHDA and CDR2 SQIVND (reference sequence). CDR3 in amino acids: CASSRGRWGQPQHF. In DNA, the CDR3 is TGTGCCAGTAGTAGGGGCCGGTGGGGTCAGCCCCAGCATTTT.

The chain combines TRBV6-5 with TRBJ1-5; D is unresolved. The CDR3 spans 14 residues. With 10 bases removed from V and 2 bases from J, the gap between germline ends came to 15 bases. Germline loops: CDR1 MNHEY, CDR2 SVGAGI. The CDR3 here is CATARGNGNQPQHF. CDR3 coding DNA: TGTGCCACCGCGAGAGGGAACGGCAATCAGCCCCAGCATTTT.

In DNA form, the CDR3 reads TGTGCCAGCAGCCCCGGACTAGCGGGAGTTACAGATACGCAGTATTTT. This codes for CASSPGLAGVTDTQYF. This rearrangement joins TRBV7-9 to TRBJ2-3, with TRBD2 matching 13 bases. V dropped 5 bases and J dropped 3; count of bases not matched to a gene: 5. Germline assignment: CDR1 SEHNR and CDR2 FQNEAQ (reference sequence). The CDR3 length is 16 residues.

The J gene is TRBJ2-6, the V gene TRBV5-4, with no clear D. The CDR3 has 15 amino acids. Germline CDR1 SGHNT, CDR2 YYREEE (reference sequence). Deletions cut 0 bases from V and 0 bases from J, with 4 bases between. CDR3: CASSLDNSGANVLTF. The CDR3 bases are TGTGCCAGCAGCTTGGACAACTCTGGGGCCAACGTCCTGACTTTC. Combining the CDR3 with reference TRBV5-4 and TRBJ2-6 gives the whole variable domain ETGVTQSPTHLIKTRGQQVTLRCSSQSGHNTVSWYQQALGQGPQFIFQYYREEENGRGNFPPRFSGLQFPNYSSELNVNALELDDSALYLCASSLDNSGANVLTFGAGSRLTVL.

This chain's CDR3 is CASSLESNQGYGYTF. The CDR3 DNA reads TGCGCCAGCAGCCTAGAATCGAATCAAGGATATGGCTACACCTTC. This chain links TRBV4-1 with TRBJ1-2, with D unclear. This CDR3 contains 15 residues. In germline, CDR1 is MGHRA, CDR2 YSYEKL. The V end was cut by 4 bases, the J end by 5 bases, with 17 bases between.

V and J are TRBV19 and TRBJ2-1, with D maybe TRBD1 (5 bases). Germline CDR1 and CDR2: LNHDA and SQIVND (reference sequence). Trimming took off 7 bases at V and 3 bases at J, with 19 bases between the two ends. This CDR3 region has 16 residues. The CDR3 coding sequence is TGTGCCAGTACCTTCGGGCGACAGACCCACTACAATGAGCAGTTCTTC. This encodes CASTFGRQTHYNEQFF.

This clone was detected only a few times. The rearrangement joins TRBV7-2 to TRBJ2-2, with TRBD1 matching 7 bases. V shed 5 bases, J shed 7 bases, and the junction held 4 bases outside the gene matches. This CDR3 is built from 13 residues. CDR1 and CDR2 (germline): SGHTA, FQGNSA. CDR3 residues: CASSPHRGGELFF. The CDR3 DNA follows: TGTGCCAGCAGCCCCCACAGGGGCGGGGAGCTGTTTTTT.

V is TRBV7-2 and J is TRBJ2-5; 11 bases agree with TRBD2. The CDR3 has 17 amino acids. Trimming at V came to 5 bases and at J to 3 bases, leaving 11 bases not matched to a gene. Germline V gene sequence: CDR1 SGHTA, CDR2 FQGNSA. CDR3 bases: TGTGCCAGCAGCCCCAGACTAGCGGGGCCACCAAAAGAGACCCAGTACTTC. This translates into CASSPRLAGPPKETQYF.

The chain combines TRBV5-6 with TRBJ1-2; D remains unclear. This CDR3 has 13 residues. V was clipped by 0 bases and J by 4 bases, with 7 bases between them. Germline values: CDR1 SGHDT, CDR2 YYEEEE. For the CDR3, the DNA is TGTGCCAGCAGCTTGGAGAATACCTATGGCTACACCTTC. Amino acid sequence: CASSLENTYGYTF.

The chain recombines TRBV27 with TRBJ1-1; tentatively, D is TRBD1 (5 bases). This CDR3 is built from 13 residues. CDR1 and CDR2 from the germline V gene are MNHEY and SMNVEV (reference sequence). V was cut by 3 bases and J by 1 base, with 6 bases left in between. CDR3 region: CASSLGTNTEAFF. CDR3 DNA: TGTGCCAGCAGTTTGGGGACGAACACTGAAGCTTTCTTT.

The V gene is TRBV5-1, the J gene TRBJ2-1; D is undetermined. The CDR3 covers 11 residues. With 6 bases removed from V and 9 bases from J, the gap between germline ends came to 10 bases. The germline gives CDR1 SGHRS, CDR2 YFSETQ. The CDR3 sequence: CASKSGSEQFF. CDR3 DNA: TGCGCCAGCAAATCGGGCAGTGAGCAGTTCTTC.

This clone is termed medium-sized. The chain links TRBV11-2 to TRBJ2-2, with TRBD2 matching over 11 bases. The V and J ends lost 7 bases and 3 bases, in that order; junction bases with no gene match: 7. Germline V CDR1 and CDR2: SGHAT, FQNNGV. The CDR3 runs 16 residues. The CDR3 sequence: CASTLSGREYTGELFF. Written as DNA, the CDR3 is TGTGCCAGCACCCTTAGCGGGAGGGAGTACACCGGGGAGCTGTTTTTT.